The 14 T cell receptor beta chains in this list originate from one sample, sequenced in a study of beta chain features in type 1 diabetes. General observations from the study: Among all four CD4+ subsets, Type 1 diabetes patients had TCRB CDR3s that were moderately but significantly shorter.

These receptors lack a known antigen. Every isolated RNA sample was fully reverse transcribed, so sequencing captured expressed TCRB transcripts. Libraries were prepared by immunoSEQ multiplex PCR; TCRdb keeps only in-frame clonotypes and omits some of them. The profile shows hundreds of thousands of clones, over 13% of them singletons. The sequenced material came from naive CD4+ T cells from blood. The receptors shown here come from a man younger than 35 with type 1 diabetes.

This chain joins TRBV19 and TRBJ2-7; no clear D gene. The CDR3 spans 15 residues. V lost 5 bases and J lost 1, with 15 bases in between. Germline loops: CDR1 LNHDA, CDR2 SQIVND (reference sequence). As DNA, the CDR3 is TGTGCCAGTAGTCCGCCACGGAGCACTTCCTACGAGCAGTACTTC. It is translated as CASSPPRSTSYEQYF. Complete variable domain (other parts from reference TRBV19 and TRBJ2-7): DGGITQSPKYLFRKEGQNVTLSCEQNLNHDAMYWYRQDPGQGLRLIYYSQIVNDFQKGDIAEGYSVSREKKESFPLTVTSAQKNPTAFYLCASSPPRSTSYEQYFGPGTRLTVT.

There are a few counts of this clone. V and J are TRBV5-1 and TRBJ1-2, with unresolved D. The CDR3 totals 14 residues. Germline V gene data show CDR1 as SGHRS and CDR2 as YFSETQ. V was pared by 0 bases and J by 0 bases, with 6 bases between. The CDR3 region has the DNA TGCGCCAGCAGCTTGGCGACCACTAACTATGGCTACACCTTC. Its protein is CASSLATTNYGYTF.

V is TRBV2 and J is TRBJ2-2; D not certain. The CDR3 is 12 residues long. CDR1 is SNHLY and CDR2 is FYNNEI in the germline V gene. Trimming stripped 6 bases from V and 5 bases from J, with 7 bases between. Here the CDR3 DNA reads TGTGCCAGCAGGATAGTTACCGGGGAGCTGTTTTTT. This encodes CASRIVTGELFF.

J is TRBJ2-2 and V is TRBV9, with 8 nucleotides matching TRBD1. V trimming: 1 base; J trimming: 6 bases; junction bases outside the gene matches: 5. The CDR3 contains 15 residues. Per germline, CDR1 SGDLS and CDR2 YYNGEE. This CDR3 is CASSVSDRGSGELFF. The DNA of the CDR3 is TGTGCCAGCAGCGTATCAGACAGGGGATCCGGGGAGCTGTTTTTT. The entire variable domain, with the rest obtained from reference TRBV9 and TRBJ2-2, is as follows: DSGVTQTPKHLITATGQRVTLRCSPRSGDLSVYWYQQSLDQGLQFLIQYYNGEERAKGNILERFSAQQFPDLHSELNLSSLELGDSALYFCASSVSDRGSGELFFGEGSRLTVL.

The chain has TRBV4-2 and TRBJ2-7; D might be TRBD2 (6 bases). The length of the CDR3 is 14 residues. Trimming left V 0 bases short and J 6 bases short, with 12 bases between. Germline CDR1 reads LGHNA; CDR2 reads YNFKEQ. The CDR3 reads CASSQDLLAREQYF. CDR3 coding DNA: TGTGCCAGCAGCCAAGACCTACTAGCTCGCGAGCAGTACTTC.

This clone was counted only a few times. The gene calls are TRBV29-1 and TRBJ1-5; D remains unclear. This CDR3 has 13 amino acids. Germline CDR1 reads SQVTM; CDR2 reads ANQGSEA. V lost 6 bases and J 3 bases, leaving 12 bases between the germline ends. The CDR3 sequence is CSVVYGDNQPQHF. For the CDR3, the DNA is TGCAGCGTCGTTTACGGGGACAATCAGCCCCAGCATTTT.

This clone occurred a few times. The rearrangement joins TRBV18 to TRBJ2-5; a weak D match, TRBD2 (5 bases). Trimming pared 3 bases from V and 2 bases from J, leaving 13 bases between. The CDR3 is 15 amino acids. Germline V gene lookup returns CDR1 KGHSH and CDR2 LQKENI. In nucleotides, the CDR3 is TGTGCCAGCTCACCGCAGACTAAAATTCAAGAGACCCAGTACTTC. Amino acids: CASSPQTKIQETQYF.

This clone has just a few counts. The chain uses TRBV5-1 and TRBJ2-1, with 11 nucleotides matching TRBD2. Germline V gives CDR1 SGHRS, CDR2 YFSETQ. CDR3 length: 17 residues. V gave up 4 bases and J gave up 12 bases; unmatched junction bases: 18. CDR3 sequence (DNA): TGCGCCAGCAGCGTATCGACTAGCGGGGTTCCTACATGGGTGCAGTTCTTC. Amino acids: CASSVSTSGVPTWVQFF. Using reference TRBV5-1 and TRBJ2-1 for the parts outside the CDR3, the full variable domain is KAGVTQTPRYLIKTRGQQVTLSCSPISGHRSVSWYQQTPGQGLQFLFEYFSETQRNKGNFPGRFSGRQFSNSRSEMNVSTLELGDSALYLCASSVSTSGVPTWVQFFGPGTRLTVL.

This rearrangement joins TRBV29-1 to TRBJ1-2; 9 bases are shared with TRBD1. Germline values: CDR1 SQVTM, CDR2 ANQGSEA. The CDR3 is made up of 16 amino acids. The J segment lost 4 bases and the V segment lost 4 bases, leaving 13 bases of the junction unmatched. For the CDR3, the DNA is TGCAGCGTTGTAGGCTCCGGGACAGGGATTTCCTATGGCTACACCTTC. Encoded protein: CSVVGSGTGISYGYTF.

This clone was detected a few times. J is TRBJ2-6 and V is TRBV15, with D hard to call. The length of the CDR3 is 14 residues. The ends were cut back, 5 bases at V and 2 bases at J, with 7 bases in the middle. Germline V gives CDR1 LNHNV, CDR2 YYDKDF (reference sequence). The CDR3 DNA follows: TGTGCCACCAGCCTATCGGCTGGGGCCAACGTCCTGACTTTC. Translating gives CATSLSAGANVLTF.

In its sample, this clone was seen a few times. The chain joins TRBV6-1 to TRBJ2-1; maybe TRBD2 (5 bases). The CDR3 totals 13 residues. Trimming pared 6 bases from V and 10 bases from J, leaving 16 bases between. The V gene's germline CDR1 is MNHNS and CDR2 SASEGT. CDR3 sequence: CASSWTPRGEQFF. The CDR3 nucleotides are TGTGCCAGCAGCTGGACCCCTCGAGGGGAGCAGTTCTTC.

V gene TRBV28 combines with J gene TRBJ2-3; 9 nucleotides line up with TRBD2. The germline V gene encodes CDR1 MDHEN and CDR2 SYDVKM. The CDR3 spans 15 residues. Germline trimming cut 7 bases from V and 2 bases from J; bases unmatched to any gene: 7. DNA for the CDR3: TGTGCCAGCATCGAGACTAGCGGTATCACAGATACGCAGTATTTT. Amino acids: CASIETSGITDTQYF. The full variable domain, rest sourced from reference TRBV28 and TRBJ2-3, is DVKVTQSSRYLVKRTGEKVFLECVQDMDHENMFWYRQDPGLGLRLIYFSYDVKMKEKGDIPEGYSVSREKKERFSLILESASTNQTSMYLCASIETSGITDTQYFGPGTRLTVL.

The rearrangement joins TRBV5-1 to TRBJ1-5; no definite D call. The CDR3 totals 14 residues. The germline gives CDR1 SGHRS, CDR2 YFSETQ. V was clipped by 4 bases and J by 6 bases, with 14 bases between them. In DNA form, the CDR3 reads TGCGCCAGCAGCGCGGGCTTGGGAAGTCAGCCCCAGCATTTT. This gives the protein CASSAGLGSQPQHF.

In its sample, this clone was seen a few times. The rearrangement links TRBV4-3 to TRBJ1-6; D is perhaps TRBD1 (5 bases). The CDR3 extends over 16 amino acids. The V and J ends lost 4 bases and 15 bases respectively, with 25 bases between them. Looked up from germline, CDR1 is LGHNA and CDR2 is YSLEER. CDR3 amino acids: CASSPRRDQEGQDLHF. In DNA, the CDR3 is TGCGCCAGCAGCCCGCGACGGGACCAAGAGGGCCAGGACCTCCACTTT.